This T cell receptor (beta chain) stems from a study of blood T cell repertoires in COVID-19. Study-level background: Acute and convalescent COVID-19 samples came from the United States, Italy and Spain. PBMCs, B-cell-depleted T cells, or T cells provided the cDNA or gDNA that made up the material.

Source study methods: From reference gene primer amplification, estimates of nucleated cell counts were derived. The method was immunoSEQ multiplex PCR; TCRdb's version includes in-frame clones alone and lacks a portion of them. The DNA was the basis for D and trimming; V, J and clone size are from that table. The sample has about 72,000 clones; about nine tenths are singletons. This CDR3 has 14 residues. The V end was cut by 4 bases, the J end by 4 bases, with 10 bases between. The germline V gene encodes CDR1 LGHDT and CDR2 YNNKEL (reference sequence). The chain is built from TRBV3-1 (or the pseudogene TRBV3-2) and TRBJ2-2; D gene ambiguous. The TCR was taken from a man aged 65 to 79 with active or convalescent COVID-19. Sequenced: peripheral blood. CDR3 amino acids: CASSLREFTGELFF. For the CDR3, the DNA is TGTGCCAGCAGCCTAAGAGAATTCACCGGGGAGCTGTTTTTT.